A selection of T cell receptor beta chains follows, all from one sample in a study of blood T cell repertoires in COVID-19. TCRdb keeps only in-frame clones here, not all; method: immunoSEQ multiplex PCR. The sample holds approximately 300,000 clones, around 92% seen once. The sequencing input was peripheral blood. The receptors here all came from a young man who had recovered from COVID-19. CDR3s leave out the opening cysteine and the closing phenylalanine or tryptophan.

cdr3_aa: ASSLSKDRVKAEAF
v_call: TRBV5-1
j_call: TRBJ1-1

cdr3_aa: ASSTGQGFYNEQF
v_call: TRBV11-2
j_call: TRBJ2-1

cdr3_aa: ASSLSGQENTGELF
v_call: TRBV9
j_call: TRBJ2-2

cdr3_aa: ATSWNRVTEAF
v_call: TRBV15
j_call: TRBJ1-1

cdr3_aa: ASSSRDRATDTQY
v_call: TRBV7-9
j_call: TRBJ2-3

cdr3_aa: ASSIVQGSYNEQF
v_call: TRBV19
j_call: TRBJ2-1

cdr3_aa: SVDTRTGLNEQF
v_call: TRBV29-1
j_call: TRBJ2-1

cdr3_aa: AISAEGSGYT
v_call: TRBV10-3
j_call: TRBJ1-2

cdr3_aa: ASSLLSKTY
v_call: TRBV5-6
j_call: TRBJ2-7

cdr3_aa: ASSPPSGGAYEQY
v_call: TRBV14
j_call: TRBJ2-7

cdr3_aa: AISEIRELIHEQY
v_call: TRBV10-3
j_call: TRBJ2-7

cdr3_aa: ASSEAGGHTDTQY
v_call: TRBV25-1
j_call: TRBJ2-3

cdr3_aa: ASSPATGASYEQY
v_call: TRBV28
j_call: TRBJ2-7

cdr3_aa: ASGLGQGDSPLH
v_call: TRBV12-5
j_call: TRBJ1-6

cdr3_aa: ASSPGTSGYEQY
v_call: TRBV19
j_call: TRBJ2-7

cdr3_aa: ASSLGTGAYEQY
v_call: TRBV7-9
j_call: TRBJ2-7

cdr3_aa: ASSLIAGPYNEQF
v_call: TRBV7-3
j_call: TRBJ2-1

cdr3_aa: ASSPGTSGRDEQF
v_call: TRBV5-1
j_call: TRBJ2-1

cdr3_aa: ASSQGGQGGRFPWNEQF
v_call: TRBV3-1/TRBV3-2
j_call: TRBJ2-1

cdr3_aa: ASSRQGTVEQY
v_call: TRBV19
j_call: TRBJ2-7

cdr3_aa: AWTLGQGNYEQY
v_call: TRBV30
j_call: TRBJ2-7

cdr3_aa: ASSLGLAGGASYEQY
v_call: TRBV5-1
j_call: TRBJ2-7

cdr3_aa: ASSVGLPFGYT
v_call: TRBV25-1
j_call: TRBJ1-2